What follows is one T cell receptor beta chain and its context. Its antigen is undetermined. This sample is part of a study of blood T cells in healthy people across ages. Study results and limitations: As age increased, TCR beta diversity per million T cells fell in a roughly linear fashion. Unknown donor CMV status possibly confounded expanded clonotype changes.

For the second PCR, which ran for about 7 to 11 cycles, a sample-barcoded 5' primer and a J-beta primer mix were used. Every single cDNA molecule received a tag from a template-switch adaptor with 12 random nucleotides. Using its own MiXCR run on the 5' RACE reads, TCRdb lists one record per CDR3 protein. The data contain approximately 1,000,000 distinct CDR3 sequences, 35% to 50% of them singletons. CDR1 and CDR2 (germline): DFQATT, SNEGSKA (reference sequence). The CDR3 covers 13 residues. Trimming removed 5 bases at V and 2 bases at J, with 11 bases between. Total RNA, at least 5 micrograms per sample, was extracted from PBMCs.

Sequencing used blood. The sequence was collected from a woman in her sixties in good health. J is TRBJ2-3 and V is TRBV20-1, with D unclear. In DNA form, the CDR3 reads TGCAGTGCTCAAAGCCGGTCCACAGATACGCAGTATTTT. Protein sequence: CSAQSRSTDTQYF.